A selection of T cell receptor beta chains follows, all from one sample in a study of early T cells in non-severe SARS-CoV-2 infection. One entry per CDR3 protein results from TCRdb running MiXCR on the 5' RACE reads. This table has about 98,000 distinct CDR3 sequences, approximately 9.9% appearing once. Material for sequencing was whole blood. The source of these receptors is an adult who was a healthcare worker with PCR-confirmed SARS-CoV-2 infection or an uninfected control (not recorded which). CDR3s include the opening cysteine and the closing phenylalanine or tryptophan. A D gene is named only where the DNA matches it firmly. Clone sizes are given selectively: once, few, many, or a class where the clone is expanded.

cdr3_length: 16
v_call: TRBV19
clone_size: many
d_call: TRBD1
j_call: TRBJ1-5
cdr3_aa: CASSGTGLNSNQPQHF
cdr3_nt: TGTGCCAGTAGTGGGACAGGGCTGAATAGCAATCAGCCCCAGCATTTT

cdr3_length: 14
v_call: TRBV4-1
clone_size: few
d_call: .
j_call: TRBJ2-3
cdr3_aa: CASSPEYRTDTQYF
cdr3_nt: TGCGCCAGCAGCCCCGAGTACCGCACAGATACGCAGTATTTT

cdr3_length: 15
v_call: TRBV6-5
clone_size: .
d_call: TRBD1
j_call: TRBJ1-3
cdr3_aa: CASSYSSGQENTIYF
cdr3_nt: TGTGCCAGCAGTTACTCGTCGGGACAGGAAAACACCATATATTTT

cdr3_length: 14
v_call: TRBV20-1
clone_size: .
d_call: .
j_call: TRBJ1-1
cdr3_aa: CSGDFILGDELAFF
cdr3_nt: TGCAGTGGTGACTTCATTCTAGGCGACGAGTTAGCTTTCTTT

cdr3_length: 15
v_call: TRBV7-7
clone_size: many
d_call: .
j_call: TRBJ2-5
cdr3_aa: CASSSSGVSSRFQYF
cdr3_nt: TGTGCCAGCAGCTCGTCAGGGGTATCATCTCGGTTCCAGTACTTC

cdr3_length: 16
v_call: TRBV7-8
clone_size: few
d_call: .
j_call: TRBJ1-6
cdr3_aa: CASSAGGAGFNSPLHF
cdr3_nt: TGTGCCAGCAGCGCGGGCGGGGCAGGGTTTAATTCACCCCTCCACTTT

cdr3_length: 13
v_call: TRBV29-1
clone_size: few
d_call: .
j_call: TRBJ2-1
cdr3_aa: CSITRTVGNEQFF
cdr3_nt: TGCAGCATCACCCGCACGGTGGGCAATGAGCAGTTCTTC

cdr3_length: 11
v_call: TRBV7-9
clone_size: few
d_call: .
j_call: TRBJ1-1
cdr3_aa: CASLGATEAFF
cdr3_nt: TGTGCCAGTCTGGGGGCCACTGAAGCTTTCTTT

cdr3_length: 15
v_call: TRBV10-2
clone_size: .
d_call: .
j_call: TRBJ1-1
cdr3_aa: CASSARDTMNTEAFF
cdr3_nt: TGCGCCAGCAGTGCGCGGGACACTATGAACACTGAAGCTTTCTTT

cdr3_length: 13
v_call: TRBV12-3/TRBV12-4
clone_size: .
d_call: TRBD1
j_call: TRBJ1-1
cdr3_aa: CASILGQGEKAFF
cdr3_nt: TGTGCCAGCATCCTAGGACAGGGAGAAAAGGCTTTCTTT

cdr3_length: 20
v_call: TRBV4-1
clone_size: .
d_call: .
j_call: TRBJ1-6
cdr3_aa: CASSQGYSQGRTSYNSPLHF
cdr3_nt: TGCGCCAGCAGCCAAGGTTACAGCCAGGGGAGGACCTCCTATAATTCACCCCTCCACTTT

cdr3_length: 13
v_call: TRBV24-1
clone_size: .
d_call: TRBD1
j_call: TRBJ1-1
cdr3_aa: CATSDRTGSEAFF
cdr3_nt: TGTGCCACCAGTGATAGGACAGGGTCAGAAGCTTTCTTT

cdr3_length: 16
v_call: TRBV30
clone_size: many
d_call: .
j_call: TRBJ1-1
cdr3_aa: CAWSYSINGAGTEAFF
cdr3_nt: TGTGCCTGGAGTTACTCAATCAACGGGGCGGGCACTGAAGCTTTCTTT

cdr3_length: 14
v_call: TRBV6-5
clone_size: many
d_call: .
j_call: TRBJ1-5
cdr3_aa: CASSPGPGNQPQHF
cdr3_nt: TGTGCCAGCAGTCCTGGGCCAGGGAATCAGCCCCAGCATTTT

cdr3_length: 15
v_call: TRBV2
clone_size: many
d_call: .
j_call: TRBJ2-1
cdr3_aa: CASRRGGNSYNEQFF
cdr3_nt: TGTGCCAGCAGGAGGGGGGGAAACTCCTACAATGAGCAGTTCTTC

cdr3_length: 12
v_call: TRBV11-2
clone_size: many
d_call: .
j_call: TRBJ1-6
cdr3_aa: CASSPGNSPLHF
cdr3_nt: TGTGCCAGCAGCCCCGGGAATTCACCCCTCCACTTT

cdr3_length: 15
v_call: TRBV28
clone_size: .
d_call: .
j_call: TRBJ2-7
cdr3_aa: CASSLGRLVSYEQYF
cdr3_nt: TGTGCCAGCAGTTTGGGCCGATTGGTATCCTACGAGCAGTACTTC

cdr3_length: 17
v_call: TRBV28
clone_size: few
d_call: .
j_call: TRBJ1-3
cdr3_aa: CASSLSIARFSGNTIYF
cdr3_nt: TGTGCCAGCAGTTTATCGATCGCCCGTTTCTCTGGAAACACCATATATTTT

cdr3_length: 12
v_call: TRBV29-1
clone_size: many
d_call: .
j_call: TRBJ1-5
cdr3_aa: CSVSDGNQPQHF
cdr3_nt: TGCAGCGTATCAGACGGCAATCAGCCCCAGCATTTT

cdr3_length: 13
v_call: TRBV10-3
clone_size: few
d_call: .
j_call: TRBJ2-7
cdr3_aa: CARQANSRVEQYF
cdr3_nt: TGTGCCAGACAGGCGAACAGTCGGGTTGAGCAGTACTTC

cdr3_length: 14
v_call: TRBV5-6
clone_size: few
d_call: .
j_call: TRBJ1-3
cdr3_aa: CASSLGQIGNTIYF
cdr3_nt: TGTGCCAGCAGCTTGGGGCAGATTGGAAACACCATATATTTT

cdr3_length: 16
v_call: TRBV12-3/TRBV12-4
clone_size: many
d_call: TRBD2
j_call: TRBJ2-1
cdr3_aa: CASRAQGTSLYNEQFF
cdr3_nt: TGTGCCAGCAGAGCACAAGGGACTAGCTTATACAATGAGCAGTTCTTC

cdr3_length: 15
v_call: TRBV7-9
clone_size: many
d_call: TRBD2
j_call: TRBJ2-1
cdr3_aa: CASSPGAGRNNEQFF
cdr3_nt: TGTGCCAGCAGCCCTGGAGCGGGACGCAACAATGAGCAGTTCTTC

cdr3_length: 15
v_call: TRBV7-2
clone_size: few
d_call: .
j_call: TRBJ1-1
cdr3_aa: CASSFRTVLNTEAFF
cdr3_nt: TGTGCCAGCAGCTTTAGGACGGTACTGAACACTGAAGCTTTCTTT

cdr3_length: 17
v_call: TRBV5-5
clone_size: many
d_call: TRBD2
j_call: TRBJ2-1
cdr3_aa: CASSFRLAGLSPHEQFF
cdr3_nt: TGTGCCAGCAGCTTTCGACTAGCGGGCCTTTCTCCACATGAGCAGTTCTTC

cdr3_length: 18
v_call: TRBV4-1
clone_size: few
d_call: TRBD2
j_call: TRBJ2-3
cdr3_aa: CASSQEGLAGPTSDTQYF
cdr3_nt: TGCGCCAGCAGCCAAGAGGGACTAGCGGGACCCACATCAGATACGCAGTATTTT

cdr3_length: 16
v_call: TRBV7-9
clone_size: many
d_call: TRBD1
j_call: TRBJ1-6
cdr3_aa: CASSRSTGGYNSPLHF
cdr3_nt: TGTGCCAGCAGCCGTTCGACAGGGGGCTATAATTCACCCCTCCACTTT

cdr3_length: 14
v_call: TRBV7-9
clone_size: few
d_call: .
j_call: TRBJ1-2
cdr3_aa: CASSPRGADRGYTF
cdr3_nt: TGTGCCAGCAGCCCAAGGGGAGCCGACCGGGGCTACACCTTC

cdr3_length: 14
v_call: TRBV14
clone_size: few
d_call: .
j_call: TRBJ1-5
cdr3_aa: CASSPDPNNQPQHF
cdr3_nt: TGTGCCAGCAGCCCGGACCCAAACAATCAGCCCCAGCATTTT

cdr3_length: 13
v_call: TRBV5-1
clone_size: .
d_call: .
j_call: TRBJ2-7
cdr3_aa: CASSPRDLYEQYF
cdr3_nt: TGCGCCAGCAGCCCCCGGGACCTATACGAGCAGTACTTC

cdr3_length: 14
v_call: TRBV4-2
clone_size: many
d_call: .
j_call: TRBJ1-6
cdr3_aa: CASSQSTLGSPLHF
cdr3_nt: TGTGCCAGCAGCCAAAGCACCCTTGGGTCACCCCTCCACTTT

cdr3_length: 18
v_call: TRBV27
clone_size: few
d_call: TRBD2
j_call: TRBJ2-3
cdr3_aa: CASSLKVAAGANTDTQYF
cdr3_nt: TGTGCCAGCAGTTTAAAAGTGGCGGCGGGAGCCAACACAGATACGCAGTATTTT

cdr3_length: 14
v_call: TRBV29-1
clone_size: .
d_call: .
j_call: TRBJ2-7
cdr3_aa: CSVETRTKTYEQYF
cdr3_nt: TGCAGCGTTGAAACGCGGACAAAAACCTACGAGCAGTACTTC

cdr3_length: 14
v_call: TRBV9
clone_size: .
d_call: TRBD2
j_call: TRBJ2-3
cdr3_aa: CASSGAGVRDTQYF
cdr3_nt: TGTGCCAGCAGCGGGGCGGGAGTTAGAGATACGCAGTATTTT

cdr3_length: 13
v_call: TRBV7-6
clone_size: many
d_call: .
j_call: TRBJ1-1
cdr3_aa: CASSLEQNTEAFF
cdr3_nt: TGTGCCAGCAGCTTAGAACAGAACACTGAAGCTTTCTTT

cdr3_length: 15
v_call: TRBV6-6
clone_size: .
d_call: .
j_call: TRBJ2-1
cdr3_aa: CASSYSGLSYNEQFF
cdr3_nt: TGTGCCAGCAGTTACTCGGGACTGTCATACAATGAGCAGTTCTTC

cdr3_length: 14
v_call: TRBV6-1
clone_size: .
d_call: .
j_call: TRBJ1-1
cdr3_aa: CASSEVSPDTEAFF
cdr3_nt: TGTGCCAGCAGTGAAGTCAGCCCGGACACTGAAGCTTTCTTT

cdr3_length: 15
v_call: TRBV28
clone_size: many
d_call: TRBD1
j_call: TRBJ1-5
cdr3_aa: CASSFVGQVNQPQHF
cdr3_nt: TGTGCCAGCAGTTTTGTGGGACAGGTTAATCAGCCCCAGCATTTT

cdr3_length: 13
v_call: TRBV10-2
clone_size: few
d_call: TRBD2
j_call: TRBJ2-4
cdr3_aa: CASSIPGLGYQYF
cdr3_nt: TGCGCCAGCAGCATACCGGGACTAGGTTATCAGTACTTC

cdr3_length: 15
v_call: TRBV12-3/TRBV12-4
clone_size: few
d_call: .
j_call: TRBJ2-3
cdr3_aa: CASSLGVSQSDTQYF
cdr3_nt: TGTGCCAGCAGTTTAGGGGTCAGCCAAAGTGATACGCAGTATTTT

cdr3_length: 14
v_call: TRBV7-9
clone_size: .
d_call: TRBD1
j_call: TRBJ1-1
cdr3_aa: CASSLSTGDTEAFF
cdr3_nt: TGTGCCAGCAGCCTATCGACAGGGGACACTGAAGCTTTCTTT

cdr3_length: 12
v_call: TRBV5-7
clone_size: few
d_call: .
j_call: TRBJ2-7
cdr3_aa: CASSYQGGEQYF
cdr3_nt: TGTGCCAGCAGCTACCAGGGGGGCGAGCAGTACTTC

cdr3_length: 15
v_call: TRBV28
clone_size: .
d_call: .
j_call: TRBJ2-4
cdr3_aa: CASRMPGPTKNIQYF
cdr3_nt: TGTGCCAGCAGAATGCCGGGACCAACCAAAAACATTCAGTACTTC

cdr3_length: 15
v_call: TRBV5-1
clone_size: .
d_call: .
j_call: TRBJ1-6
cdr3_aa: CASSLVTGSGSPLHF
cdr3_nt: TGCGCCAGCAGCTTGGTAACGGGGTCGGGGTCACCCCTCCACTTT

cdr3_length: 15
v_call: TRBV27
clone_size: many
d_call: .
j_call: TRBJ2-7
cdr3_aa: CASSLSSGGTYEQYF
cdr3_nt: TGTGCCAGCAGTTTATCGAGTGGCGGTACCTACGAGCAGTACTTC

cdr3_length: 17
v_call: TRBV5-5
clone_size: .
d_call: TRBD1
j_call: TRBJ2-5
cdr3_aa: CASSSYRTGSIRGTQYF
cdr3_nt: TGTGCCAGCAGCTCGTATAGGACAGGGTCTATCAGGGGGACCCAGTACTTC

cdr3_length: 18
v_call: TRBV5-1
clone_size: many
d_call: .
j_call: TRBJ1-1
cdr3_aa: CASSLGLGLSGMNTEAFF
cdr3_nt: TGCGCCAGCAGCTTGGGGTTGGGACTAAGCGGAATGAACACTGAAGCTTTCTTT

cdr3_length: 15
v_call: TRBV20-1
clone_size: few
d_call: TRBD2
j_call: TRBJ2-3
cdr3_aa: CSASNSGGSTDTQYF
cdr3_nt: TGCAGTGCTAGTAATAGCGGGGGGAGCACAGATACGCAGTATTTT